This paragraph covers one TCR beta chain sequence. Unmatched junction bases numbered 7, after V lost 0 bases and J lost 0 bases. CDR3 length: 17 residues. Germline V gene sequence: CDR1 SGDLS, CDR2 YYNGEE. Orbital computed tomography and thyroid ultrasound, together with serum TRAb and thyroxine and clinical symptoms, were used for diagnoses. Regions amplified from RNA transcripts were the TCR beta CDR3 regions. With the HTBI primer set, the TCR CDR3 went through a first round of RT-PCR. TCRdb called the multiplex PCR reads again in MiXCR, with one record for every CDR3 protein. This table holds about 350,000 distinct CDR3 sequences, about 15% found once. This sample stems from a study of T cells in Graves' hyperthyroidism and ophthalmopathy. Study-level information: Peripheral blood was secured at the point of initial diagnosis, before any treatment.

Sequenced input: blood. This TCR derives from a woman younger than 45 with Graves' hyperthyroidism. V gene TRBV9 combines with J gene TRBJ2-3; 7 bases are a match to TRBD2. CDR3 sequence: CASSVVGAGLSTDTQYF. CDR3 coding DNA: TGTGCCAGCAGCGTAGTCGGAGCGGGACTTAGCACAGATACGCAGTATTTT.